The 29 T cell receptor beta chains below come from one sample, sequenced in a study of cytomegalovirus exposure and HLA in healthy donors. In the PCR, 60 Vbeta and 13 Jbeta primers were used. The data were produced by immunoSEQ multiplex PCR, yet TCRdb's version contains in-frame clones alone and is incomplete. Of about 190,000 clones in the sample, 70% to 80% were seen once. The sequencing input was PBMCs. These receptor sequences come from a woman between 50 and 59 years old in good health and CMV-seronegative.

About this clone: This specimen includes other DNA sequences encoding the same CDR3. This chain joins TRBV28 and TRBJ2-2; D is perhaps TRBD2 (5 bases). This CDR3 region has 14 residues. CDR1 MDHEN and CDR2 SYDVKM come from the germline V gene. V was clipped by 8 bases and J by 0 bases, with 10 bases between them. The CDR3 nucleotides are TGTGCCAGCCGGACGGACTCGAACACCGGGGAGCTGTTTTTT. It yields the protein CASRTDSNTGELFF.

This clone was seen a handful of times. V is TRBV30 and J is TRBJ1-1; D unclear. The germline CDR1 and CDR2 sequences are GTSNPN and SVGIG (reference sequence). CDR3 size: 13 residues. The V end was cut by 0 bases, the J end by 1 base, with 6 bases between. The chain's CDR3 is CAWSVGQNTEAFF. The CDR3, as DNA: TGTGCCTGGAGTGTTGGCCAGAACACTGAAGCTTTCTTT.

This clone has just a few counts. This chain links TRBV2 with TRBJ1-1; no reliable D call. The length of the CDR3 is 13 residues. V dropped 5 bases and J dropped 3 bases, with 10 bases sitting between them. CDR1 is SNHLY, CDR2 FYNNEI, per germline. CDR3 protein: CASSIQRDTEAFF. The DNA of the CDR3 is TGTGCCAGCAGTATTCAAAGAGACACTGAAGCTTTCTTT.

V is TRBV29-1 and J is TRBJ2-5; D remains ambiguous. V was cut by 5 bases and J by 5 bases, with 12 bases left in between. There are 12 residues in the CDR3. Germline values: CDR1 SQVTM, CDR2 ANQGSEA. The CDR3 sequence is CSVSTTGETQYF. The DNA of the CDR3 is TGCAGCGTTTCGACCACCGGGGAGACCCAGTACTTC.

The chain recombines TRBV19 with TRBJ1-1; 8 nucleotides line up with TRBD1. This CDR3 comprises 14 residues. The germline gives CDR1 LNHDA, CDR2 SQIVND (reference sequence). The V and J ends lost 4 bases and 1 base, in that order; junction bases with no gene match: 2. The CDR3 region has the DNA TGTGCCAGTAGTAGACAGGGGCCGAACACTGAAGCTTTCTTT. It codes for CASSRQGPNTEAFF. Full variable domain (outside the CDR3, taken from reference TRBV19 and TRBJ1-1): DGGITQSPKYLFRKEGQNVTLSCEQNLNHDAMYWYRQDPGQGLRLIYYSQIVNDFQKGDIAEGYSVSREKKESFPLTVTSAQKNPTAFYLCASSRQGPNTEAFFGQGTRLTVV.

The chain uses TRBV11-2 and TRBJ1-1; D is possibly TRBD1 (6 bases). The V and J ends lost 5 bases and 1 base respectively, with 17 bases between them. The germline gives CDR1 SGHAT, CDR2 FQNNGV. The CDR3 contains 16 residues. This chain's CDR3 is CASSSGQRTPNTEAFF. Here the CDR3 DNA reads TGTGCCAGCAGCAGCGGACAGAGAACACCGAACACTGAAGCTTTCTTT.

Of note for this clone: The junction and the germline gene differ at one end; a read error may be behind it. The V call is TRBV7-7, the J call TRBJ2-5; D possibly corresponds to TRBD1 (6 bases). The CDR3 covers 14 residues. Germline lookup yields CDR1 SSHAT and CDR2 FNYEAQ (reference sequence). The CDR3 protein is CASSLTGSGETQYF. DNA for the CDR3: TGTGCTAGCAGCTTAACAGGGTCGGGAGAGACCCAGTACTTC.

The chain has TRBV6-5 and TRBJ2-3; 8 bases align to TRBD2. The length of the CDR3 is 14 residues. The V segment lost 8 bases and the J segment 1 base; nucleotides outside the gene matches: 5. Germline V lookup: CDR1 MNHEY, CDR2 SVGAGI. The CDR3 here is CASRREARTDTQYF. The CDR3 nucleotides are TGTGCCAGCCGGCGGGAGGCCCGCACAGATACGCAGTATTTT.

The V call is TRBV25-1, the J call TRBJ1-4; 9 bases align to TRBD1. Trimming removed 4 bases from V and 10 bases from J; junction bases left unmatched: 13. Germline loops: CDR1 MGHDK, CDR2 SYGVNS. The CDR3 loop spans 16 amino acids. In DNA form, the CDR3 reads TGTGCCAGCAGTGGGTCATGGACAGGGGAGGAAGGAAAACTGTTTTTT. It specifies CASSGSWTGEEGKLFF.

This clone has only one observation. This chain links TRBV18 with TRBJ1-1; D may be TRBD1 (5 bases). CDR1 and CDR2 (germline): KGHSH, LQKENI. Trimming removed 3 bases at V and 8 bases at J, with 13 bases between. The CDR3 runs 13 residues. This CDR3 reads CASSPVTGLEAFF. CDR3 nucleotides: TGTGCCAGCTCACCCGTAACAGGCCTCGAAGCTTTCTTT.

CDR3 nucleotides: TGTGCCAGTAGTATATTGGGGGCCAACCATTCACCCCTCCACTTT. It codes for CASSILGANHSPLHF. V usage is TRBV19 and J usage is TRBJ1-6; TRBD1 is a possible D gene (6 bases). The CDR3 totals 15 residues. CDR1 and CDR2 (germline): LNHDA, SQIVND (reference sequence). V lost 2 bases and J lost 8, with 13 bases in between.

The chain combines TRBV9 with TRBJ1-5, with D unresolved. The CDR3 is made up of 16 amino acids. From germline, CDR1 is SGDLS and CDR2 YYNGEE. V lost 3 bases, J lost 0 bases, and 13 bases lay in between. CDR3 nucleotide sequence: TGTGCCAGCAGCGCATCCTATCCTTATAGCAATCAGCCCCAGCATTTT. Encoded protein: CASSASYPYSNQPQHF.

The chain joins TRBV4-3 to TRBJ2-1; D is unresolved. Germline CDR1 LGHNA, CDR2 YSLEER. CDR3 length equals 16 residues. The V gene lost 1 base and the J gene lost 5 bases, with 15 bases spanning the gap. CDR3 nucleotide sequence: TGCGCCAGCAGCCAAGGAATTCGTTGGTCGGACAATGAGCAGTTCTTC. It encodes CASSQGIRWSDNEQFF.

Written as DNA, the CDR3 is TGTGCCAGCAGGCCTGTGGGAGGACCGGGGGAGCAGTACTTC. Translation: CASRPVGGPGEQYF. The genes are TRBV11-2 and TRBJ2-7; D possibly corresponds to TRBD2 (6 bases). The germline V and J ends were trimmed by 6 bases and 7 bases, with 19 bases remaining between them. The CDR3 has 14 amino acids. Germline V CDR1 and CDR2: SGHAT, FQNNGV.

To note about this clone: A junction boundary mismatches the germline segment, possibly from a read error. The chain recombines TRBV28 with TRBJ1-2, with a tentative D call TRBD1 (6 bases). CDR1 is MDHEN, CDR2 SYDVKM, per germline. This CDR3 has 13 amino acids. DNA for the CDR3: TGTGCCATCCCGAGGGCGGGGGGCTATGGCCACACCTTC. Translation gives CAIPRAGGYGHTF.

The genes are TRBV28 and TRBJ2-1; D call uncertain. V shed 6 bases and J shed 6 bases, with 9 bases lying between them. Germline loops: CDR1 MDHEN, CDR2 SYDVKM. CDR3 length: 12 amino acids. This chain's CDR3 is CASRVQLNEQFF. Written as DNA, the CDR3 is TGTGCCAGCAGAGTACAGCTCAATGAGCAGTTCTTC. Full variable domain (missing parts from reference TRBV28 and TRBJ2-1): DVKVTQSSRYLVKRTGEKVFLECVQDMDHENMFWYRQDPGLGLRLIYFSYDVKMKEKGDIPEGYSVSREKKERFSLILESASTNQTSMYLCASRVQLNEQFFGPGTRLTVL.

The V gene is TRBV5-6, the J gene TRBJ1-1; D gene uncertain. Germline CDR1 reads SGHDT; CDR2 reads YYEEEE. The CDR3 has 13 amino acids. Trimming stripped 4 bases from V and 4 bases from J, with 11 bases between. The CDR3: CASSRPGGTEAFF. CDR3 coding DNA: TGTGCCAGCAGCCGACCCGGCGGCACTGAAGCTTTCTTT.

The chain links TRBV11-2 to TRBJ2-1; D is possibly TRBD2 (5 bases). V lost 6 bases and J 5 bases, leaving 17 bases between the germline ends. Germline V lookup: CDR1 SGHAT, CDR2 FQNNGV. The CDR3 totals 15 residues. For the CDR3, the DNA is TGTGCCAGCAGGTTCGGGATCCCCATAAACAATGAGCAGTTCTTC. It translates to CASRFGIPINNEQFF.

This clone was seen a handful of times. This sequence joins TRBV4-3 and TRBJ2-1, with 7 bases that match TRBD1. The CDR3 is 16 residues long. The V gene end was trimmed by 0 bases and the J gene end by 6 bases; junction bases not matched to a gene: 8. Germline CDR1 LGHNA, CDR2 YSLEER. CDR3 amino acids: CASSQEYGQVRNEQFF. The CDR3 DNA follows: TGCGCCAGCAGCCAAGAGTATGGACAGGTCCGCAATGAGCAGTTCTTC.

This sequence joins TRBV5-1 and TRBJ2-1; 11 bases line up with TRBD1. Unmatched junction bases numbered 6, after V lost 2 bases and J lost 8 bases. The germline gives CDR1 SGHRS, CDR2 YFSETQ. There are 15 residues in the CDR3. CDR3 loop: CASSLGTGGIYEQFF. Written as DNA, the CDR3 is TGCGCCAGCAGCTTAGGGACAGGGGGTATCTATGAGCAGTTCTTC.

The chain uses TRBV5-4 and TRBJ2-2; D may be TRBD2 (5 bases). This CDR3 region has 16 residues. Germline V gene sequence: CDR1 SGHNT, CDR2 YYREEE (reference sequence). The germline V and J ends were trimmed by 1 base and 1 base, with 11 bases remaining between them. CDR3 sequence reads: CASSLRELGNTGELFF. CDR3 coding DNA: TGTGCCAGCAGCTTGAGGGAGCTAGGGAACACCGGGGAGCTGTTTTTT.

The V gene is TRBV6-8, the J gene TRBJ2-3; the match to TRBD2 covers 9 bases. The V gene's germline CDR1 is MNHGY and CDR2 SAAAGT. The V segment lost 7 bases and the J segment 2 bases; nucleotides outside the gene matches: 16. The CDR3 sequence is 18 residues long. The DNA of the CDR3 is TGTGCCAGCACCGAACGGGGTAAGAGCGGGGGGACCACAGATACGCAGTATTTT. Protein sequence: CASTERGKSGGTTDTQYF.

The chain joins TRBV5-1 to TRBJ2-7; TRBD1 matches 7 bases. Germline loops: CDR1 SGHRS, CDR2 YFSETQ. This CDR3 contains 15 residues. V shed 0 bases and J 3 bases; nucleotides not matched to a gene: 6. CDR3 DNA sequence: TGCGCCAGCAGCTTGGCCGGGACAGCGATCTACGAGCAGTACTTC. Its translation: CASSLAGTAIYEQYF.

The chain recombines TRBV19 with TRBJ1-1; maybe TRBD1 (6 bases). The CDR3 totals 14 residues. Trimming took 5 bases from V and 0 from J, leaving 10 bases between them. The germline V gene has CDR1 LNHDA and CDR2 SQIVND (reference sequence). CDR3 sequence reads: CASSQQGMNTEAFF. CDR3 DNA sequence: TGTGCCAGTAGTCAACAGGGAATGAACACTGAAGCTTTCTTT.

About this clone: At the DNA level, this CDR3 is encoded by other sequences in the same sample as well. The genes are TRBV9 and TRBJ1-2; a possible D gene is TRBD1 (5 bases). The length of the CDR3 is 14 residues. The V end lost 4 bases, the J end lost 2 bases, and 12 bases lay between the germline ends. Germline CDR1 and CDR2: SGDLS and YYNGEE. CDR3 sequence: CASSPGGGNYGYTF. As DNA, the CDR3 is TGTGCCAGCAGCCCCGGTGGGGGGAACTATGGCTACACCTTC.

The rearrangement joins TRBV7-9 to TRBJ1-2; a weak D match, TRBD1 (5 bases). Trimming took 3 bases from V and 8 from J, leaving 16 bases between them. CDR3 length equals 14 residues. Germline V gene data show CDR1 as SEHNR and CDR2 as FQNEAQ (reference sequence). This CDR3 reads CASSFTGDSGGYTF. The CDR3 DNA is TGTGCCAGCAGCTTTACTGGAGACAGTGGCGGCTACACCTTC.

The V gene is TRBV28, the J gene TRBJ1-3, with 10 bases that match TRBD1. There are 19 residues in the CDR3. Germline V gives CDR1 MDHEN, CDR2 SYDVKM. J was trimmed by 0 bases and V by 3 bases; bases with no gene match: 11. The chain's CDR3 is CASSFEGTGALGSGNTIYF. The CDR3, as DNA: TGTGCCAGCAGTTTTGAGGGGACAGGGGCGTTAGGCTCTGGAAACACCATATATTTT. Using reference TRBV28 and TRBJ1-3 for the parts outside the CDR3, the full variable domain is DVKVTQSSRYLVKRTGEKVFLECVQDMDHENMFWYRQDPGLGLRLIYFSYDVKMKEKGDIPEGYSVSREKKERFSLILESASTNQTSMYLCASSFEGTGALGSGNTIYFGEGSWLTVV.

This rearrangement joins TRBV29-1 to TRBJ2-1; tentative D call: TRBD2 (5 bases). This CDR3 contains 12 residues. Deletions cut 4 bases from V and 6 bases from J, with 10 bases between. Germline CDR1 SQVTM, CDR2 ANQGSEA. The CDR3 DNA follows: TGCAGCGTTGCCCGGGGTTCCAATGAGCAGTTCTTC. Its protein is CSVARGSNEQFF.

The chain carries TRBV5-8 and TRBJ1-5, with 7 nucleotides matching TRBD1. The V segment lost 0 bases and the J segment 7 bases; nucleotides outside the gene matches: 7. The CDR3 runs 15 residues. Germline V gene lookup returns CDR1 SGHTS and CDR2 YDEGEE. CDR3 loop: CASSLAEGTAQPQHF. The CDR3 nucleotides read TGTGCCAGCAGCTTGGCTGAGGGGACAGCGCAGCCCCAGCATTTT.